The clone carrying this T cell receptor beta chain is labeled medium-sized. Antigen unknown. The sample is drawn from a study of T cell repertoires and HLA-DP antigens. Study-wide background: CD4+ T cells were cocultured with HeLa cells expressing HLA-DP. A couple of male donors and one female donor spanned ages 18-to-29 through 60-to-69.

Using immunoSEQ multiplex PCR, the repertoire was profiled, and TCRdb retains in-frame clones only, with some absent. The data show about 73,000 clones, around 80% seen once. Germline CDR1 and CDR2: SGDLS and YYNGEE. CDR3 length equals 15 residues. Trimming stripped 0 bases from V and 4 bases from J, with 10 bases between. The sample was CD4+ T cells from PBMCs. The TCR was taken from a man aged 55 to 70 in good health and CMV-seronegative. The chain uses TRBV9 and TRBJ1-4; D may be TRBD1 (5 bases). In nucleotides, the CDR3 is TGTGCCAGCAGCGTAGGTGGGAGGGGTAATGAAAAACTGTTTTTT. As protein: CASSVGGRGNEKLFF. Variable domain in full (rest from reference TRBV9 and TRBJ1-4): DSGVTQTPKHLITATGQRVTLRCSPRSGDLSVYWYQQSLDQGLQFLIQYYNGEERAKGNILERFSAQQFPDLHSELNLSSLELGDSALYFCASSVGGRGNEKLFFGSGTQLSVL.